This T cell receptor (beta chain) derives from a study of cytotoxic CD8 clonotypes in ibrutinib-treated CLL. Turning to the study itself: Among responders, roughly 24 were partial and 2 complete; after median roughly 65 months, roughly 15 stayed remitted and some 12 progressed.

Profiled with immunoSEQ multiplex PCR; TCRdb holds only in-frame clones, not every one. The data hold roughly 30,000 clones, with roughly 76% observed a single time. Germline CDR1 is GTSNPN and CDR2 is SVGIG (reference sequence). V lost 1 base, J lost 7 bases, and 11 bases lay in between. There are 14 residues in the CDR3. The V and J genes are TRBV30 and TRBJ1-6; tentative D call: TRBD1 (6 bases). The sequencing here drew on PBMCs, taken after 36 months of ibrutinib treatment. The origin of this receptor is a human donor with chronic lymphocytic leukemia. Here the CDR3 reads CAWSESQGNSPLHF. The CDR3 nucleotides are TGTGCCTGGAGTGAATCACAGGGAAATTCACCCCTCCACTTT.